This T cell receptor (beta chain) was profiled in a study of somatic mutations in cytotoxic T cells in rheumatoid arthritis. This clone was detected once. Libraries were prepared by immunoSEQ multiplex PCR; TCRdb keeps only in-frame clonotypes and omits some of them. The data show over 2,500 clones, 83% seen once. The sample comprised CD8+ T cells sorted from blood. This clonotype was obtained from a woman in her 50s with rheumatoid arthritis.

CDR3 DNA sequence: TGTGCCAGCAGCCGTCCGGGACAGAGCTACAATGAGCAGTTCTTC. It encodes CASSRPGQSYNEQFF. The V and J genes are TRBV7-9 and TRBJ2-1; 7 bases are shared with TRBD1. CDR1 and CDR2 from the germline V gene are SEHNR and FQNEAQ (reference sequence). The CDR3 sequence is 15 residues long. With 5 bases clipped from V and 3 bases from J, the junction kept 7 bases outside the gene matches.